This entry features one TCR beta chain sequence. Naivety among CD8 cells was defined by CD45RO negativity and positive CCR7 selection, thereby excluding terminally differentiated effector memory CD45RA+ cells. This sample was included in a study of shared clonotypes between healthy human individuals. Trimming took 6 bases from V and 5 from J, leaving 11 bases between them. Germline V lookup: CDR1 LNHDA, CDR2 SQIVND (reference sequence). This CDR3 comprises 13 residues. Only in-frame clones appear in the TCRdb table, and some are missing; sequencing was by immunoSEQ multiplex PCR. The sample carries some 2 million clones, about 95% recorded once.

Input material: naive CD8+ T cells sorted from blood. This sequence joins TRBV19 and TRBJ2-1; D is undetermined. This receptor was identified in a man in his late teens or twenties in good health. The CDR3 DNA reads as TGTGCCAGTAGCGCGATAAGTCACAATGAGCAGTTCTTC. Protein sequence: CASSAISHNEQFF.